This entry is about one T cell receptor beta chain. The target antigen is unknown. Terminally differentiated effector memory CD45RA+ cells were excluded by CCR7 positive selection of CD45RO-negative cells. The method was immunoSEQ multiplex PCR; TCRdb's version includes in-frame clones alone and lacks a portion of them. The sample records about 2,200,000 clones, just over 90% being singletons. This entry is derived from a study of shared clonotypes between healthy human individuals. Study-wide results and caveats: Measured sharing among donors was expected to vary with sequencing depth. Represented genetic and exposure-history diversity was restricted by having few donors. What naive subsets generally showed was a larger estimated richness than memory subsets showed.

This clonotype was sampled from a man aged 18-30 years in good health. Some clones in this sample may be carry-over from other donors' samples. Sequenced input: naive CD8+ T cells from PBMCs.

CDR3 coding DNA: TGTGCCATCAGTGAGGATCGGGGGAGGGCTTCCGAGCAGTACTTC. This gives the protein CAISEDRGRASEQYF. This chain links TRBV10-3 with TRBJ2-7; 7 bases fit TRBD2. The V gene's germline CDR1 is ENHRY and CDR2 SYGVKD. Losses at the gene ends were 2 bases for V and 6 bases for J; bases not matched to a gene: 10. The CDR3 loop spans 15 amino acids.